Shown below are 19 T cell receptor beta chains from a single sample sequenced in a study of beta chain features in type 1 diabetes. Reverse transcribing all isolated RNA meant expressed TCRB transcripts were sequenced. Sequencing used immunoSEQ multiplex PCR; TCRdb keeps in-frame clones, though not all of them. The sample comprises 300,000 or so clones, approximately 13% of which are singletons, and approximately 0.016% rests with the top ten. Study results and limitations: Among all four CD4+ subsets, Type 1 diabetes patients had TCRB CDR3s that were moderately but significantly shorter.

These receptors lack a known antigen. Sequenced: naive CD4+ T cells from blood. All receptors come from a woman younger than 35 with type 1 diabetes.

In its sample, this clone was seen a few times. The genes are TRBV18 and TRBJ2-5; tentatively, D is TRBD2 (5 bases). This CDR3 has 12 residues. Trimming took 5 bases from V and 7 from J, leaving 11 bases between them. Per germline, CDR1 KGHSH and CDR2 LQKENI. In DNA form, the CDR3 reads TGTGCCAGCTCAGAGGATGCGGGGACCCAGTACTTC. Amino acid sequence: CASSEDAGTQYF.

The chain carries TRBV9 and TRBJ1-1; no definite D call. The V gene lost 0 bases and the J gene lost 1 base, with 4 bases spanning the gap. The V gene's germline CDR1 is SGDLS and CDR2 YYNGEE. The CDR3 is 13 amino acids. CDR3 nucleotides: TGTGCCAGCAGCGTAGGGCCGAACACTGAAGCTTTCTTT. It is translated as CASSVGPNTEAFF.

The V gene is TRBV11-2, the J gene TRBJ2-1; TRBD2 aligns across 14 bases. Germline CDR1 SGHAT, CDR2 FQNNGV. This CDR3 has 17 amino acids. V gave up 5 bases and J gave up 2 bases; unmatched junction bases: 5. The CDR3: CASSLRLAGGPYNEQFF. In DNA form, the CDR3 reads TGTGCCAGCAGCCTCAGACTAGCGGGAGGGCCCTACAATGAGCAGTTCTTC.

This clone has just a few counts. The chain has TRBV7-8 and TRBJ2-1, with TRBD2 as a possible D gene (6 bases). V shed 2 bases and J shed 3 bases, with 14 bases lying between them. CDR1 is SGHVS and CDR2 is FQNEAQ in the germline V gene. The CDR3 is made up of 16 amino acids. DNA for the CDR3: TGTGCCAGCAGCTTAAGAAGGCTAGCGAACTACAATGAGCAGTTCTTC. Translated, it gives CASSLRRLANYNEQFF.

The CDR3, as DNA: TGTGCCAGCAGCTTTCACGGGGGGACCCAGTACTTC. The encoded protein is CASSFHGGTQYF. The chain has TRBV11-2 and TRBJ2-5, with D possibly matching TRBD2 (6 bases). Germline lookup yields CDR1 SGHAT and CDR2 FQNNGV. The CDR3 covers 12 residues. The germline V and J ends were trimmed by 3 bases and 7 bases, with 9 bases remaining between them.

In this sample, this clone turned up a few times. Distinct nucleotide sequences in the sample also encode this CDR3. V is TRBV9 and J is TRBJ1-4; D is unclear. The CDR3 length is 15 residues. V dropped 1 base and J dropped 0 bases, with 7 bases sitting between them. Germline V gene data show CDR1 as SGDLS and CDR2 as YYNGEE. The CDR3 DNA is TGTGCCAGCAGCGTAACCGGGACAACTAATGAAAAACTGTTTTTT. Residues: CASSVTGTTNEKLFF.

This clone turned up a few times. The chain carries TRBV7-8 and TRBJ2-5; D possibly corresponds to TRBD1 (5 bases). This CDR3 has 15 amino acids. Trimming removed 5 bases at V and 5 bases at J, with 18 bases between. Looked up from germline, CDR1 is SGHVS and CDR2 is FQNEAQ. CDR3 loop: CASSPPRGLGETQYF. CDR3 sequence (DNA): TGTGCCAGCAGCCCCCCTAGGGGTTTAGGGGAGACCCAGTACTTC. The entire variable domain, with the rest obtained from reference TRBV7-8 and TRBJ2-5, is as follows: GAGVSQSPRYKVAKRGQDVALRCDPISGHVSLFWYQQALGQGPEFLTYFQNEAQLDKSGLPSDRFFAERPEGSVSTLKIQRTQQEDSAVYLCASSPPRGLGETQYFGPGTRLLVL.

The table lists this clone with a few counts. The genes are TRBV5-1 and TRBJ2-1; 7 nucleotides agree with TRBD2. Germline assignment: CDR1 SGHRS and CDR2 YFSETQ. V was clipped by 4 bases and J by 3 bases; unmatched bases: 7. CDR3 length: 15 residues. DNA for the CDR3: TGCGCCAGCAGCCCCTCTAGCGGACGCTACAATGAGCAGTTCTTC. Translating it yields CASSPSSGRYNEQFF.

This clone turned up a few times. The rearrangement joins TRBV4-3 to TRBJ1-5; D uncertain. Germline loops: CDR1 LGHNA, CDR2 YSLEER. The CDR3 is made up of 13 amino acids. The ends were cut back, 1 base at V and 6 bases at J, with 7 bases in the middle. The CDR3 DNA sequence: TGCGCCAGCAGCCAAGTGACGGGTCAGCCCCAGCATTTT. Encoded protein: CASSQVTGQPQHF.

This clone was counted a few times. The J gene is TRBJ2-3, the V gene TRBV7-8; TRBD2 matches at 7 bases. CDR1 is SGHVS and CDR2 is FQNEAQ in the germline V gene. This CDR3 spans 15 amino acids. Losses at the gene ends were 5 bases for V and 2 bases for J; bases not matched to a gene: 7. CDR3 in amino acids: CASSPQAGYTDTQYF. CDR3 in DNA: TGTGCCAGCAGCCCACAAGCGGGATACACAGATACGCAGTATTTT.

This clone was seen only once. V is TRBV28 and J is TRBJ2-3; possibly TRBD2 for D (6 bases). The CDR3 extends over 15 amino acids. V shed 2 bases and J shed 2 bases, with 11 bases lying between them. Per the germline V gene, CDR1 is MDHEN and CDR2 is SYDVKM. The chain's CDR3 is CASSLVAAYTDTQYF. DNA of the CDR3: TGTGCCAGCAGTTTAGTAGCGGCGTACACAGATACGCAGTATTTT.

Only a few counts were recorded for this clone. The CDR3 nucleotides read TGTGCCAGCTCACCGGTTTCCGATCCTACTTACAATGAGCAGTTCTTC. It yields the protein CASSPVSDPTYNEQFF. The V gene is TRBV18, the J gene TRBJ2-1; D not certain. This CDR3 comprises 16 residues. The germline V gene encodes CDR1 KGHSH and CDR2 LQKENI. V lost 3 bases and J lost 4, with 16 bases in between.

The chain employs TRBV25-1 and TRBJ1-2; 12 bases are shared with TRBD1. The CDR3 is 15 amino acids. The junction had 8 bases not matched to a gene; V was cut back by 8 bases and J by 4 bases. In germline, CDR1 is MGHDK, CDR2 SYGVNS. CDR3 sequence: CASARGQGAFYGYTF. Here the CDR3 DNA reads TGTGCCAGCGCTAGGGGACAGGGGGCATTCTATGGCTACACCTTC.

This clone has a handful of counts. The J gene is TRBJ2-3, the V gene TRBV19, with D maybe TRBD1 (5 bases). This CDR3 is 12 amino acids long. Trimming removed 3 bases at V and 9 bases at J, with 10 bases between. Germline loops: CDR1 LNHDA, CDR2 SQIVND (reference sequence). The CDR3 spells CASSIGRATQYF. In DNA, the CDR3 is TGTGCCAGTAGTATCGGCAGGGCCACGCAGTATTTT.

This rearrangement joins TRBV9 to TRBJ2-5; 8 bases agree with TRBD2. The germline CDR1 and CDR2 sequences are SGDLS and YYNGEE. The trim removed 2 bases at V and 4 bases at J, leaving 10 bases unmatched. The CDR3 totals 16 residues. The CDR3 loop reads CASSVPVASGGETQYF. The CDR3 DNA sequence: TGTGCCAGCAGCGTGCCCGTAGCGAGCGGGGGAGAGACCCAGTACTTC. The whole variable domain, remainder taken from reference TRBV9 and TRBJ2-5, is DSGVTQTPKHLITATGQRVTLRCSPRSGDLSVYWYQQSLDQGLQFLIQYYNGEERAKGNILERFSAQQFPDLHSELNLSSLELGDSALYFCASSVPVASGGETQYFGPGTRLLVL.

This clone was picked up a small number of times. The chain carries TRBV6-5 and TRBJ1-2; 7 nucleotides line up with TRBD1. The V and J ends lost 2 bases and 8 bases, in that order; junction bases with no gene match: 8. The CDR3 spans 14 residues. Germline CDR1 is MNHEY and CDR2 is SVGAGI. CDR3 in amino acids: CASSYGRQGRGYTF. CDR3 sequence (DNA): TGTGCCAGCAGTTACGGCAGACAGGGTCGCGGCTACACCTTC.

This clone was detected only a few times. The rearrangement joins TRBV7-2 to TRBJ1-1, with 11 positions matching TRBD1. V lost 5 bases and J lost 5; bases outside the gene matches: 7. The germline V gene encodes CDR1 SGHTA and CDR2 FQGNSA. This CDR3 region has 15 residues. The CDR3 DNA follows: TGTGCCAGCAGCGGACAGGGGGCAGGATGGACTGAAGCTTTCTTT. Translating it yields CASSGQGAGWTEAFF.

In its sample, this clone was seen a few times. This sequence joins TRBV7-9 and TRBJ2-7, with D tentatively TRBD1 (5 bases). The CDR3 spans 13 residues. The V end lost 5 bases, the J end lost 6 bases, and 14 bases lay between the germline ends. Per germline, CDR1 SEHNR and CDR2 FQNEAQ (reference sequence). CDR3 nucleotides: TGTGCCAGCAGCCGGACCCAGGGATCCGAGCAGTACTTC. Protein: CASSRTQGSEQYF.

Only a few counts were recorded for this clone. V is TRBV30 and J is TRBJ1-2; D unclear. Trimming removed 0 bases from V and 4 bases from J, with 12 bases in between. Germline loops: CDR1 GTSNPN, CDR2 SVGIG (reference sequence). There are 14 residues in the CDR3. CDR3 in amino acids: CAWSVVGQIYGYTF. CDR3 in DNA: TGTGCCTGGAGTGTAGTTGGGCAGATCTATGGCTACACCTTC.